The clone carrying this TCR beta chain was recorded a few times. What it binds is not known. Germline-derived CDR1 and CDR2 are SGHNT and YYREEE (reference sequence). This CDR3 comprises 14 residues. Trimming took 4 bases from V and 4 from J; bases not matched to a gene: 7. The data originate from a study of cytomegalovirus exposure and HLA in healthy donors. Study results and caveats: Only CMV serostatus was available as immune exposure information.

Primers for the PCR totalled 60 Vbeta and 13 Jbeta. Here immunoSEQ multiplex PCR was the method, and the copy in TCRdb shows in-frame clones only, minus some. This table holds roughly 100,000 clones, about 83% found once. The V and J genes are TRBV5-4 and TRBJ1-2; TRBD1 aligns across 7 bases. The sequenced material came from PBMCs. The TCR comes from a female donor in good health and CMV-seropositive. The CDR3 loop reads CASSQARGPYGYTF. As DNA, the CDR3 is TGTGCCAGCAGCCAGGCAAGGGGGCCCTATGGCTACACCTTC. Combining the CDR3 with reference TRBV5-4 and TRBJ1-2 gives the whole variable domain ETGVTQSPTHLIKTRGQQVTLRCSSQSGHNTVSWYQQALGQGPQFIFQYYREEENGRGNFPPRFSGLQFPNYSSELNVNALELDDSALYLCASSQARGPYGYTFGSGTRLTVV.